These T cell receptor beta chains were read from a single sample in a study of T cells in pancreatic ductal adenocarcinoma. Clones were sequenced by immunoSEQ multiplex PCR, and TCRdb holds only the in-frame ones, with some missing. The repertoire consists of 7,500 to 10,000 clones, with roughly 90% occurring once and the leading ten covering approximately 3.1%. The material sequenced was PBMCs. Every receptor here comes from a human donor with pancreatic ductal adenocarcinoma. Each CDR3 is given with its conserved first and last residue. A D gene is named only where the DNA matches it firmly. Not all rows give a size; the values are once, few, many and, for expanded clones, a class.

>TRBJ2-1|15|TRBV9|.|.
CASSGRDSEYNEQFF
TGTGCCAGCAGCGGGAGGGACAGCGAGTACAATGAGCAGTTCTTC
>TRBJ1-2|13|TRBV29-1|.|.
CSVGAAGGYGYTF
TGCAGCGTTGGGGCGGCCGGAGGCTATGGCTACACCTTC
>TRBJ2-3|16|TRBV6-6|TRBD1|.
CASRPRQGTHADTQYF
TGTGCCAGCAGGCCCCGACAGGGTACCCACGCAGATACGCAGTATTTT
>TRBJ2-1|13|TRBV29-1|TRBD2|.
CSGGGGRAREQFF
TGCAGCGGCGGGGGCGGGAGGGCCCGGGAGCAGTTCTTC
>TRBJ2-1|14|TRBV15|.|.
CATSRDPGSHEQFF
TGTGCCACCAGCAGAGATCCTGGGAGTCATGAGCAGTTCTTC
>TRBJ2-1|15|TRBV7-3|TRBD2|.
CASSRLAGPYNEQFF
TGTGCCAGCAGTAGACTAGCGGGACCTTACAATGAGCAGTTCTTC
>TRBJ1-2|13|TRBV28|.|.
CASSRTEVYGYTF
TGTGCCAGCAGCCGGACAGAAGTCTATGGCTACACCTTC
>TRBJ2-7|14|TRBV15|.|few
CATSRDRATYEQYF
TGTGCCACCAGCAGAGACAGGGCTACCTACGAGCAGTACTTC
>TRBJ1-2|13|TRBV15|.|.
CATSMAGRYGYTF
TGTGCCACCAGCATGGCAGGTCGCTATGGCTACACCTTC
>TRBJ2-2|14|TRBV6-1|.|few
CASKAGLRAGELFF
TGTGCCAGCAAGGCAGGGTTAAGAGCCGGGGAGCTGTTTTTT
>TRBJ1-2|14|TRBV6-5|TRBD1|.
CASSAQGALYGYTF
TGTGCCAGCAGTGCACAGGGGGCCCTTTATGGCTACACCTTC
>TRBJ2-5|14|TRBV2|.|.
CASIETLGRETQYF
TGTGCCAGCATCGAAACTTTGGGGCGGGAGACCCAGTACTTC
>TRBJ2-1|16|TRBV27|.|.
CASRGNIGQAVREQFF
TGTGCCAGCAGGGGGAATATAGGACAAGCCGTCAGGGAGCAGTTCTTC
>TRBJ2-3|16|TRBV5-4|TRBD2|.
CASSGPTSATTDTQYF
TGTGCCAGCAGCGGACCGACTAGCGCTACCACAGATACGCAGTATTTT
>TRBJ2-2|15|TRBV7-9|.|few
CASRTRDSTTGELFF
TGTGCCAGCAGAACTCGGGACTCCACCACCGGGGAGCTGTTTTTT
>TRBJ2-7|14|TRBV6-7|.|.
CASSWRGSSYEQYF
TGTGCCAGCAGTTGGCGAGGGAGCTCCTACGAGCAGTACTTC
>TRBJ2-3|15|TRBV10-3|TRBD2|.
CAISRGGPSTDTQYF
TGTGCCATCAGTCGGGGGGGCCCCAGCACAGATACGCAGTATTTT
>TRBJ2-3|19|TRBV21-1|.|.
CASSKLGTIAGESTDTQYF
TGTGCCAGCAGCAAATTGGGCACTATAGCGGGAGAGAGCACAGATACGCAGTATTTT
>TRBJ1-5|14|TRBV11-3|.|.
CASSLGGRNQPQHF
TGTGCCAGCAGCTTAGGTGGGAGAAATCAGCCCCAGCATTTT
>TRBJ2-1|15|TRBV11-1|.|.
CASSLAWTPGDEQFF
TGTGCCAGCAGCTTAGCGTGGACTCCGGGCGATGAGCAGTTCTTC
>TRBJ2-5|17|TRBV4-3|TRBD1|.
CASSHKLPGTGQETQYF
TGCGCCAGCAGCCACAAACTTCCAGGGACAGGGCAAGAGACCCAGTACTTC
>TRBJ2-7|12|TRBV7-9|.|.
CASSLTVYEQYF
TGTGCCAGCAGCTTGACAGTTTACGAGCAGTACTTC
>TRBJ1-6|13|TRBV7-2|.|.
CASSLVEDSPLHF
TGTGCCAGCAGCTTAGTGGAGGACTCACCCCTCCACTTT
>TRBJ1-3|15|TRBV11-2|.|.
CASSLGAGQGNTIYF
TGTGCCAGCAGCTTAGGCGCAGGGCAAGGAAACACCATATATTTT
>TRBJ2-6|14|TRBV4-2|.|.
CASSQDHSANVLTF
TGTGCCAGCAGCCAAGATCACAGTGCCAACGTCCTGACTTTC
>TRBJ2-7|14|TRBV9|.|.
CASSVSGNSYEQYF
TGTGCCAGCAGCGTAAGCGGTAACTCCTACGAGCAGTACTTC
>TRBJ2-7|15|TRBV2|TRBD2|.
CASSATSGRVDEQYF
TGTGCCAGCAGCGCCACTAGCGGGAGAGTCGACGAGCAGTACTTC
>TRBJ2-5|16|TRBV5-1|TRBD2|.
CASSPFKRGGRETQYF
TGCGCCAGCAGCCCTTTCAAGCGGGGGGGCCGAGAGACCCAGTACTTC
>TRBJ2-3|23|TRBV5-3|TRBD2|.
CARSVTLTLPGLAGGPGTDTQYF
TGTGCCAGAAGCGTAACCCTGACACTGCCGGGACTAGCGGGAGGGCCGGGCACAGATACGCAGTATTTT
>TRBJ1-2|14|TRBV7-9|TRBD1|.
CASSIGGSPHGYTF
TGTGCCAGCAGCATAGGGGGCAGCCCACATGGCTACACCTTC
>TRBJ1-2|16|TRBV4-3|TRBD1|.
CASSQPTTGGDNGYTF
TGCGCCAGCAGCCAACCTACGACAGGGGGCGATAATGGCTACACCTTC
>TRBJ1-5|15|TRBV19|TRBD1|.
CASSRQGGRVQPQHF
TGTGCCAGTAGTCGACAGGGCGGGCGAGTTCAGCCCCAGCATTTT
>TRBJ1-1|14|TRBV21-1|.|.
CASSIVTGYTEAFF
TGTGCCAGCAGCATAGTTACAGGGTACACTGAAGCTTTCTTT
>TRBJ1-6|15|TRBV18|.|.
CASSPSGTINSPLHF
TGTGCCAGCTCACCATCCGGGACAATCAATTCACCCCTCCACTTT
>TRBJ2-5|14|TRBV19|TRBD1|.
CASRPTGGLQTQYF
TGTGCCAGTAGACCGACAGGGGGCTTGCAGACCCAGTACTTC
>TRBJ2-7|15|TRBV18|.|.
CASSPPARGTYEQYF
TGTGCCAGCTCACCACCGGCCAGGGGAACCTACGAGCAGTACTTC
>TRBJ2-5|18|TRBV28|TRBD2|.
CASSSLGLADGIQETQYF
TGTGCCAGCAGTTCCCTGGGACTAGCGGACGGGATCCAAGAGACCCAGTACTTC
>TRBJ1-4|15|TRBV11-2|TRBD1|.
CASSLGGQVNEKLFF
TGTGCCAGCAGCTTAGGGGGACAGGTTAATGAAAAACTGTTTTTT
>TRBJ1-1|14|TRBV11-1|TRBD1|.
CASSRDRASTEAFF
TGTGCCAGCAGTCGAGACAGGGCGAGTACTGAAGCTTTCTTT
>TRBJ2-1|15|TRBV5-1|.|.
CASRPQGGDYNEQFF
TGCGCCAGCAGGCCTCAGGGCGGGGATTACAATGAGCAGTTCTTC
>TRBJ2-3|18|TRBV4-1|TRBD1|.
CASSQYFTTGAGTDTQYF
TGCGCCAGCAGCCAGTATTTTACAACAGGGGCGGGCACAGATACGCAGTATTTT
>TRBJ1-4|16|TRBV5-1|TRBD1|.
CASSLDSRQGRGKLFF
TGCGCCAGCAGCTTGGACTCCCGACAGGGACGGGGAAAACTGTTTTTT
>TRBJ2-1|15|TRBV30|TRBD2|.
CAWSAGLAGWNEQFF
TGTGCCTGGAGTGCCGGACTAGCGGGGTGGAATGAGCAGTTCTTC
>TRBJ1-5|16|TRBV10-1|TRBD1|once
CASRSGTAPKNQPQHF
TGCGCCAGCAGATCCGGGACAGCCCCTAAGAATCAGCCCCAGCATTTT
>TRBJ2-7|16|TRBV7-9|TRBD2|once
CASSPKGLAGGHEQYF
TGTGCCAGCAGCCCTAAAGGACTAGCGGGAGGACACGAGCAGTACTTC
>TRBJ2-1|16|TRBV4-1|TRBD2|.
CASSHHSGVSYNEQFF
TGCGCCAGCAGCCATCATAGCGGGGTCTCCTACAATGAGCAGTTCTTC
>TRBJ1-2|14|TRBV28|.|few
CASRTGGVTYGYTF
TGTGCCAGCAGAACCGGAGGGGTCACCTATGGCTACACCTTC
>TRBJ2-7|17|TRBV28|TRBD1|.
CASSLSPHRTGYDEQYF
TGTGCCAGCAGTTTATCCCCTCACCGGACAGGGTACGACGAGCAGTACTTC
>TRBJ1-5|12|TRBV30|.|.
CAWTQRGQPQHF
TGTGCCTGGACTCAACGCGGTCAGCCCCAGCATTTT
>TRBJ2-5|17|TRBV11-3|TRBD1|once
CASSLTFQDRGQETQYF
TGTGCCAGCAGCTTAACTTTCCAGGACAGGGGCCAAGAGACCCAGTACTTC
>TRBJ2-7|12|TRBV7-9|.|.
CASSLVRDEQYF
TGTGCCAGCAGCTTAGTCAGGGACGAGCAGTACTTC
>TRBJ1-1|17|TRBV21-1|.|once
CASSKVGDRGQGTEAFF
TGTGCCAGCAGCAAAGTAGGGGACAGGGGGCAGGGCACTGAAGCTTTCTTT
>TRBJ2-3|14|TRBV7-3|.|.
CASSSGLFTDTQYF
TGTGCCAGCAGCTCGGGACTTTTCACAGATACGCAGTATTTT